This note documents a single T cell receptor beta chain sequence. There is no known antigen for this receptor. No base qualities exist here, and no much larger clone lies one base off it. The record originates from a study of shared clonotypes between healthy human individuals (dated by TCRdb to the early 2020s). Study-wide context: The cohort included three men and a couple of women between 18 and 49 years of age. Between about 0.8 and 9 billion PBMCs per donor were obtained by leukapheresis. To estimate repertoire size and how much clonotype sharing occurs between individuals, the study deeply sequenced the blood TCR repertoires of 5 or 6 healthy adults. To increase sequencing depth and limit assay-specific biases, TCR repertoire library preparation and sequencing were carried out by different laboratories using diverse techniques. For each donor, three plates each were used for CD4 naive and CD4 memory, two plates were used for CD8 naive, and one plate was used for CD8 memory.

Using the deep immunoSEQ assay, TCR CDR3 regions were amplified from genomic DNA by multiplex PCR. Genomic DNA extracted from each cell subset was distributed evenly over all wells of several immunoSEQ 96-well plates, and each plate served as one replicate. For sorted subsets, around 200 ng genomic DNA, equal to approximately 30,000 T cell genomes, was loaded into each replicate PCR. Purified libraries were measured with a Qubit 3.0 fluorometer, size-checked on a Bioanalyzer 2100, and measured again with the KAPA Library Quantification kit. Every immunoSEQ 96-well plate was sequenced on a dedicated single-read 150-cycle Illumina NextSeq 550 flow cell. From the authors' description of their analysis: Because the immunoSEQ output held only junctional sequences and lacked quality scores, the filtering could not match the filtering applied to full-length reads. To assign V/J genes and CDR3, sequences were annotated using PyIR, a Python wrapper for IgBLAST v1.9, with IMGT germline references. Reads were filtered out if the reads had weak V/J assignments (E-value above 1e-6), no CDR3, stop codons, out-of-frame junctions, or ambiguous translated residues. V3J clonotypes were defined as sequences sharing an identical inferred V gene, J gene, and CDR3 amino acid sequence. To compute the percentage overlap between repertoires, the number of shared unique clonotypes was divided by the size of the smaller repertoire. Repertoire richness was assessed with RTK rarefaction, the Chao1 estimator, and Recon v2.1 estimates of unobserved clonotypes. Generation probabilities were computed with OLGA for all TCRbeta clonotypes obtained by the gDNA method from four donors. The table comes from immuneACCESS by way of TCRdb, which keeps in-frame sequences with V and J called. Part of the clones is missing from these tables; in studies checked, under half for an unresolved V gene and the rest for unknown reasons. D and trimming were read from the DNA, whereas the V and J calls and clone size are those reported in that table. In this sample the table shows about 2 million clones, roughly 95% of which occur a single time. 0.13% of the sample goes to the ten largest clones.

Including the terminal cysteine and phenylalanine, the CDR3 comprises 15 residues. Left in the record is the CDR3 DNA by itself, 45 bases read in frame from the first base. V is cut back by 4 bases and J by 1 base, with 4 bases in the junction unmatched. The germline V gene specifies LGHNA as CDR1 and YNFKEQ as CDR2. The full study reports these points: Because the study included a small number of donors, the genetic and exposure-history diversity represented was limited. Estimated clonotype richness was generally larger for naive than for memory subsets. Pairwise subsampling indicated that sequencing depth was expected to affect the degree of clonotype sharing among donors. Sampling was restricted to blood, and TCR repertoires in tissues likely differ from the TCR repertoires found in blood. Sharing across a handful of donors was observed for about 4.8% of naive CD4, less than 4% of naive CD8, 2% to 2.5% of memory CD4, and roughly 0.4% of memory CD8 clonotypes. Clonotypes shared by all four sorted-subset donors showed higher generation probabilities than non-shared clonotypes. Rarefaction of sorted-subset datasets indicated incomplete sequencing despite the large sequencing depth.

The donors were healthy, HIV-negative adults who had no recently reported acute infections or vaccinations. All donors were Caucasian adults living in Nashville, Tennessee, USA. CD4+ T cells were enriched by magnetic negative selection, after which naive cells were positively selected on CD45RA and the negative fraction was taken as the memory subset. After blood collection by leukapheresis, PBMCs were isolated using Ficoll-Histopaque density gradient centrifugation and then cryopreserved in the vapor phase of liquid nitrogen. Analytical flow cytometry was used to check the purity and quantity of each magnetically sorted T cell population. Genomic DNA was isolated from every sorted fraction and measured by UV absorbance on a Nanodrop 2000c.

Here the chain combines TRBV4-2 and TRBJ2-7; TRBD2 matches 10 bases in the middle. Material: naive CD4+ T cells sorted from blood. What the cell subset or site label conveys for this sample: CD45RA+ positively selected. The receptor comes from a man younger than 35 in good health. The base sequence is TGTGCCAGCAGCCCACAGCGGGGGGGGTCCTACGAGCAGTACTTC. Translated, this gives CASSPQRGGSYEQYF.